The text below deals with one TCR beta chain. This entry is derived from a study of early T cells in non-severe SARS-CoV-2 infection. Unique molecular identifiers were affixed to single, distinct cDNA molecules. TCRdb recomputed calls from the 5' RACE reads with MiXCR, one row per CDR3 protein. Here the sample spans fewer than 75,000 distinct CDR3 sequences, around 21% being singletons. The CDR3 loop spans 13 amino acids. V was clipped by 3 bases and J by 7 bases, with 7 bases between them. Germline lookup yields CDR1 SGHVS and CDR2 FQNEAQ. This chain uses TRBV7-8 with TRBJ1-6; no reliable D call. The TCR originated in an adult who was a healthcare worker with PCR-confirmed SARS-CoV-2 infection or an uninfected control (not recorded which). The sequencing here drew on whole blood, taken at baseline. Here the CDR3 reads CASSFGRNSPLHF. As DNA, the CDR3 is TGTGCCAGCAGCTTCGGGAGGAATTCACCCCTCCACTTT.